A single sample is the source of the 17 T cell receptor beta chains below, sequenced in a study of blood T cell repertoires in COVID-19. Data came from immunoSEQ multiplex PCR; TCRdb stores just in-frame clones and leaves some out. This table holds about 290,000 clones, roughly 90% found once. Material for sequencing was PBMCs or T cells enriched from blood (not recorded which). The receptors stem from a woman between 40 and 55 years old who had recovered from COVID-19.

The genes are TRBV3-1 (or the pseudogene TRBV3-2) and TRBJ2-5; 9 bases are a match to TRBD1. The CDR3 runs 12 residues. The germline V gene encodes CDR1 LGHDT and CDR2 YNNKEL (reference sequence). Unmatched junction bases numbered 3, after V lost 9 bases and J lost 4 bases. CDR3 DNA: TGTGCCAGTAAGGACAGGGGAGAGACCCAGTACTTC. Protein sequence: CASKDRGETQYF.

The chain uses TRBV18 and TRBJ2-1, with 12 positions matching TRBD2. Germline V lookup: CDR1 KGHSH, CDR2 LQKENI. The CDR3 has 16 residues. The ends lost 8 bases at V and 3 bases at J; junction bases unmatched: 8. CDR3 nucleotides: TGTGCCAGCCGAGGACTAGCGGGGTTAAACTACAATGAGCAGTTCTTC. Translated, it gives CASRGLAGLNYNEQFF.

The rearrangement joins TRBV5-5 to TRBJ2-1; weak D call: TRBD2 (5 bases). Per the germline V gene, CDR1 is SGHKS and CDR2 is YYEKEE (reference sequence). The V gene lost 7 bases and the J gene lost 0 bases, with 17 bases spanning the gap. This CDR3 is built from 16 residues. The CDR3 nucleotides are TGTGCCAGCTCTATCGAGCGGTCGAGCTCCTACAATGAGCAGTTCTTC. Protein product: CASSIERSSSYNEQFF.

The chain combines TRBV11-2 with TRBJ2-3; a possible D gene is TRBD2 (6 bases). Per germline, CDR1 SGHAT and CDR2 FQNNGV. The CDR3 has 12 residues. V was shortened by 3 bases and J by 6 bases, with 7 bases between the two germline ends. The CDR3 here is CASSLGGDTQYF. CDR3 DNA: TGTGCCAGCAGCTTGGGAGGCGATACGCAGTATTTT.

The chain carries TRBV6-5 and TRBJ1-4, with 10 positions matching TRBD1. The V gene end was trimmed by 2 bases and the J gene end by 7 bases; junction bases not matched to a gene: 4. The CDR3 contains 15 residues. Germline V lookup: CDR1 MNHEY, CDR2 SVGAGI. The CDR3 protein is CASSYAGQGSEKLFF. The CDR3 DNA is TGTGCCAGCAGTTACGCGGGACAGGGGAGTGAAAAACTGTTTTTT.

CDR3 in amino acids: CASSLGAVNSGNTIYF. The CDR3 DNA sequence: TGTGCCAGCAGCCTGGGGGCGGTTAACTCTGGAAACACCATATATTTT. The gene calls are TRBV7-9 and TRBJ1-3; a possible D gene is TRBD1 (6 bases). V was pared by 5 bases and J by 0 bases, with 14 bases between. Germline assignment: CDR1 SEHNR and CDR2 FQNEAQ (reference sequence). The CDR3 sequence is 16 residues long.

V gene TRBV4-1 combines with J gene TRBJ1-4; TRBD1 aligns across 9 bases. Losses at the gene ends were 4 bases for V and 0 bases for J; bases not matched to a gene: 0. The CDR3 contains 15 residues. CDR1 MGHRA and CDR2 YSYEKL come from the germline V gene. The CDR3 reads CASSRTGATNEKLFF. CDR3 sequence (DNA): TGCGCCAGCAGCCGGACAGGGGCAACTAATGAAAAACTGTTTTTT.

The CDR3 nucleotides are TGCGCCAGCAGCTTGAAGGCTAGCGGGCTTAATGAGCAGTTCTTC. It specifies CASSLKASGLNEQFF. The chain carries TRBV5-1 and TRBJ2-1, with 8 bases that match TRBD2. The CDR3 is made up of 15 amino acids. The V gene end was trimmed by 1 base and the J gene end by 7 bases; junction bases not matched to a gene: 7. Germline CDR1 is SGHRS and CDR2 is YFSETQ. Using reference TRBV5-1 and TRBJ2-1 for the parts outside the CDR3, the full variable domain is KAGVTQTPRYLIKTRGQQVTLSCSPISGHRSVSWYQQTPGQGLQFLFEYFSETQRNKGNFPGRFSGRQFSNSRSEMNVSTLELGDSALYLCASSLKASGLNEQFFGPGTRLTVL.

This rearrangement joins TRBV23-1 to TRBJ1-3; the D gene is possibly TRBD1 (6 bases). TRBV23-1 is given ORF status, its function remaining uncertain. The CDR3 spans 17 residues. Deletions cut 10 bases from V and 0 bases from J, with 22 bases between. The CDR3: CAIAPGGGRPSGNTIYF. The CDR3 bases are TGCGCCATCGCTCCTGGGGGGGGGCGCCCCTCTGGAAACACCATATATTTT.

A single count supports this clone. The chain employs TRBV5-1 and TRBJ1-5, with D unclear. The CDR3 is 16 residues long. Germline loops: CDR1 SGHRS, CDR2 YFSETQ. V lost 4 bases, J lost 2 bases, and 16 bases lay in between. CDR3 DNA sequence: TGCGCCAGCAGCCCTGGTACAGATATCGGCAATCAGCCCCAGCATTTT. This gives the protein CASSPGTDIGNQPQHF.

This rearrangement joins TRBV27 to TRBJ2-3; TRBD2 agrees at 7 bases. J gave up 0 bases and V 4 bases, and 13 bases lay outside the gene matches. Looked up from germline, CDR1 is MNHEY and CDR2 is SMNVEV (reference sequence). The CDR3 contains 18 residues. The DNA for the CDR3 is TGTGCCAGCAGTTCCCGGACTAGTTCCTTCCTCAGCACAGATACGCAGTATTTT. It yields the protein CASSSRTSSFLSTDTQYF.

The chain couples TRBV19 to TRBJ1-2; D may be TRBD1 (5 bases). The CDR3 length is 14 residues. With 7 bases removed from V and 2 bases from J, the gap between germline ends came to 14 bases. Germline V gene data show CDR1 as LNHDA and CDR2 as SQIVND (reference sequence). CDR3 bases: TGTGCCAGTACCAACCCAGGGAGGAACTATGGCTACACCTTC. Its translation: CASTNPGRNYGYTF.

The chain is built from TRBV9 and TRBJ2-1; the match to TRBD2 covers 11 bases. This CDR3 contains 15 residues. CDR1 and CDR2 (germline): SGDLS, YYNGEE. J gave up 7 bases and V 4 bases, and 7 bases lay outside the gene matches. CDR3 in DNA: TGTGCCAGCAGCCAGATAGCGGGGGGGCTGAATGAGCAGTTCTTC. Its protein is CASSQIAGGLNEQFF.

This clone appeared many times. V is TRBV2 and J is TRBJ1-2; TRBD1 is a possible D gene (6 bases). CDR1 and CDR2 (germline): SNHLY, FYNNEI. The V and J ends lost 3 bases and 0 bases respectively, with 8 bases between them. The CDR3 sequence is 14 residues long. The CDR3 nucleotides read TGTGCCAGCAGTGAGAGGACAGCTAACTATGGCTACACCTTC. Its protein is CASSERTANYGYTF.

The V and J genes are TRBV5-5 and TRBJ1-5; unclear D gene. This CDR3 contains 13 residues. Trimming took off 1 base at V and 5 bases at J, with 7 bases between the two ends. Germline V gives CDR1 SGHKS, CDR2 YYEKEE (reference sequence). The CDR3 sequence: CASSLYIDQPQHF. The CDR3 nucleotides are TGTGCCAGCAGCTTGTATATAGATCAGCCCCAGCATTTT.

This sequence joins TRBV7-2 and TRBJ1-6; 7 nucleotides line up with TRBD1. Per germline, CDR1 SGHTA and CDR2 FQGNSA. With V trimmed by 4 bases and J by 6 bases, 9 bases remained unmatched. The CDR3 is 16 residues long. CDR3 residues: CASSYDGQGGNSPLHF. CDR3 sequence (DNA): TGTGCCAGCAGCTACGACGGCCAGGGGGGTAATTCACCCCTCCACTTT.

This chain uses TRBV6-5 with TRBJ1-2, with TRBD1 identical over 9 bases. This CDR3 spans 13 amino acids. Per the germline V gene, CDR1 is MNHEY and CDR2 is SVGAGI. The V and J ends lost 5 bases and 3 bases, in that order; junction bases with no gene match: 1. CDR3 sequence (DNA): TGTGCCAGCAGTACAGGGGGCGACTATGGCTACACCTTC. Its protein is CASSTGGDYGYTF.